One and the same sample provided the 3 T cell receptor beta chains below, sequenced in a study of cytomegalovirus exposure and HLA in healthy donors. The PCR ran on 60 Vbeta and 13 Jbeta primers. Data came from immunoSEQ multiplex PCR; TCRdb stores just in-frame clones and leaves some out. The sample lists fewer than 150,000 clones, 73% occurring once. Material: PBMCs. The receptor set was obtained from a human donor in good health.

CDR3 sequence (DNA): TGTGCCAGCTGGAGTCGGAGCCTCAACACCATATATTTT. This gives the protein CASWSRSLNTIYF. The chain uses TRBV2 and TRBJ1-3; no firm D call. Germline assignment: CDR1 SNHLY and CDR2 FYNNEI. Trimming removed 8 bases from V and 7 bases from J, with 15 bases in between. The CDR3 runs to 13 residues.

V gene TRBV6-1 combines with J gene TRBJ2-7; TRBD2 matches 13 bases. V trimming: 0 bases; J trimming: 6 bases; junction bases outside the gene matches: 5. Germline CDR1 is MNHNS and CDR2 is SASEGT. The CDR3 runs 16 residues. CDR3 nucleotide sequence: TGTGCCAGCAGTGAAGCCCGACTAGCGGGGGGTTGCGAGCAGTACTTC. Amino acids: CASSEARLAGGCEQYF.

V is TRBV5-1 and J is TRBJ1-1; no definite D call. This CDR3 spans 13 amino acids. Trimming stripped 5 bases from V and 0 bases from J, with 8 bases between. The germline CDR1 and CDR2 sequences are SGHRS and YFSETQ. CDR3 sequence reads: CASRPGMNTEAFF. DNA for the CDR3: TGCGCCAGCAGACCGGGGATGAACACTGAAGCTTTCTTT.